This T cell receptor (beta chain) is drawn from a study of identical twins. This clonotype was seen only a few times. The CDR3 loop spans 15 amino acids. Germline CDR1 is SGHDT and CDR2 is YYEEEE. V lost 2 bases, J lost 1 base, and 11 bases lay in between. TCRdb itself ran the 5' RACE reads through MiXCR, one entry per CDR3 protein. The repertoire has hundreds of thousands of distinct CDR3 sequences, over 15% of them found once; the top ten carry roughly 14%. The same specimen was also included in a second study, on T cells expressing NK-cell markers.

Specimen: PBMCs. The genes are TRBV5-6 and TRBJ2-3; D is undetermined. The TCR sequence derives from a woman between 18 and 30 years old in good health. The CDR3 protein is CASSFLTRGTDTQYF. The CDR3, as DNA: TGTGCCAGCAGCTTCTTGACAAGGGGCACAGATACGCAGTATTTT.